The clone carrying this T cell receptor beta chain rates as large. Its target is not known. TCRB immunosequencing input was five hundred nanograms of biopsy DNA per sample. Repertoires were generated with immunoSEQ multiplex PCR, while TCRdb's copy carries only in-frame clones and drops some. Here the sample spans almost 15,000 clones, around 80% being singletons. The data derive from a study of T cell repertoires in ileal Crohn's disease. Study context: Surgery for a complication: stricturing in about 61%, penetrating in 39%. Study-wide results and caveats: Endoscopy was done a median approximately 7.4 months after surgery.

Time point of the sample: neoterminal ileum biopsy at postoperative endoscopy, about 6 months after surgery. This TCR came from an adult with Crohn's disease. The sequencing input was ileal tissue.

The CDR3, as DNA: TGTGCCAGCAGTTACTTAGGGACAACTTCCACTGAAGCTTTCTTT. The encoded protein is CASSYLGTTSTEAFF. The chain combines TRBV6-5 with TRBJ1-1; tentative D call: TRBD1 (6 bases). This CDR3 has 15 amino acids. CDR1 is MNHEY, CDR2 SVGAGI, per germline. The V end lost 1 base, the J end lost 4 bases, and 13 bases lay between the germline ends.